The 30 T cell receptor beta chains given below trace back to one sample, sequenced in a study of blood T cell repertoires in COVID-19. Method: immunoSEQ multiplex PCR; TCRdb's copy keeps in-frame clones and lacks some. The sample gives 120,000 to 150,000 clones, over 75% of which show up once; 2.5% to 3% is in the top ten. The sample taken for sequencing was peripheral blood. The receptor source for this set is a man aged 45-65 years with acute or convalescent COVID-19.

The V gene is TRBV3-1 (or the pseudogene TRBV3-2), the J gene TRBJ2-1, with TRBD2 matching 12 bases. Trimming cost V 2 bases and J 2 bases; bases outside gene matches: 1. Germline loops: CDR1 LGHDT, CDR2 YNNKEL (reference sequence). The length of the CDR3 is 16 residues. This chain's CDR3 is CASSQLAGGTYNEQFF. In DNA, the CDR3 is TGTGCCAGCAGCCAACTAGCGGGGGGGACCTACAATGAGCAGTTCTTC.

The gene calls are TRBV18 and TRBJ2-1, with D hard to call. There are 14 residues in the CDR3. V lost 2 bases, J lost 5 bases, and 10 bases lay in between. The germline CDR1 and CDR2 sequences are KGHSH and LQKENI. CDR3 in amino acids: CASSPYYTNNEQFF. CDR3 sequence (DNA): TGTGCCAGCTCACCATACTACACGAACAATGAGCAGTTCTTC.

The rearrangement uses TRBV12-5 and TRBJ1-1; 9 bases map to TRBD1. CDR1 is LGHNT, CDR2 FRNRAP, per germline. The CDR3 runs 15 residues. Unmatched junction bases numbered 8, after V lost 6 bases and J lost 3 bases. CDR3 in DNA: TGTGCTAGTGGCCCGGGACAGGGTTGGGACACTGAAGCTTTCTTT. As protein: CASGPGQGWDTEAFF.

The chain carries TRBV10-3 and TRBJ2-7; no definite D call. The V gene's germline CDR1 is ENHRY and CDR2 SYGVKD. The CDR3 is 13 amino acids. The V end was cut by 1 base, the J end by 4 bases, with 8 bases between. CDR3 bases: TGTGCCATCAGTGAGTTCCAAGAGTACGAGCAGTACTTC. This sequence encodes CAISEFQEYEQYF.

DNA for the CDR3: TGTGCCAGCAGCTTGGTTCTCCAGGGGGCCCAAGAGACCCAGTACTTC. It codes for CASSLVLQGAQETQYF. The V gene is TRBV5-8, the J gene TRBJ2-5; 8 bases align to TRBD1. This CDR3 is built from 16 residues. The V segment lost 0 bases and the J segment 1 base; nucleotides outside the gene matches: 5. Germline V gene sequence: CDR1 SGHTS, CDR2 YDEGEE.

J is TRBJ2-6 and V is TRBV19; 8 nucleotides align to TRBD1. The CDR3 contains 19 residues. V shed 4 bases, J shed 4 bases, and the junction held 15 bases outside the gene matches. Germline V gene sequence: CDR1 LNHDA, CDR2 SQIVND (reference sequence). CDR3 loop: CASSKFGTGPLRGANVLTF. CDR3 nucleotides: TGTGCCAGTAGTAAATTCGGGACAGGTCCTCTGAGAGGGGCCAACGTCCTGACTTTC.

This rearrangement joins TRBV14 to TRBJ2-3, with 11 bases aligning to TRBD2. Trimming cost V 4 bases and J 1 base; bases outside gene matches: 7. CDR1 and CDR2 (germline): SGHDN, FVKESK. CDR3 length equals 17 residues. In DNA form, the CDR3 reads TGTGCCAGCAGCCTTCGACTAGCGGGGTCTGGCACAGATACGCAGTATTTT. Amino acids: CASSLRLAGSGTDTQYF.

This clone was seen more than once but under ten times. This chain joins TRBV4-2 and TRBJ2-3, with TRBD1 identical over 7 bases. Germline V gene lookup returns CDR1 LGHNA and CDR2 YNFKEQ. The trim removed 1 base at V and 2 bases at J, leaving 3 bases unmatched. CDR3 length equals 15 residues. CDR3 sequence: CASSQVTGLTDTQYF. CDR3 nucleotide sequence: TGTGCCAGCAGCCAAGTGACAGGGCTCACAGATACGCAGTATTTT.

This chain connects TRBV9 to TRBJ1-5, with 9 positions matching TRBD1. The CDR3 runs 15 residues. From germline, CDR1 is SGDLS and CDR2 YYNGEE. V was pared by 4 bases and J by 5 bases, with 7 bases of the junction left unmatched. This chain's CDR3 is CASSPTGGDDQPQHF. For the CDR3, the DNA is TGTGCCAGCAGCCCCACAGGGGGCGACGATCAGCCCCAGCATTTT.

There are a few counts of this clone. The chain uses TRBV6-5 and TRBJ2-7, with unresolved D. The V end lost 0 bases, the J end lost 3 bases, and 12 bases lay between the germline ends. CDR1 is MNHEY and CDR2 is SVGAGI in the germline V gene. CDR3 length: 15 residues. Here the CDR3 reads CASSYSYSTDYEQYF. In DNA, the CDR3 is TGTGCCAGCAGTTACTCGTACAGTACCGACTACGAGCAGTACTTC.

The chain links TRBV5-5 to TRBJ2-7; 10 positions match TRBD1. The CDR3 spans 15 residues. The germline gives CDR1 SGHKS, CDR2 YYEKEE (reference sequence). V lost 0 bases, J lost 3 bases, and 3 bases stayed unmatched. The CDR3 nucleotides read TGTGCCAGCAGCTTGGCCGGGACAGGGGACTACGAGCAGTACTTC. Translation: CASSLAGTGDYEQYF.

This chain connects TRBV2 to TRBJ2-4; D is unresolved. Germline V gene lookup returns CDR1 SNHLY and CDR2 FYNNEI. The CDR3 extends over 12 amino acids. Trimming removed 6 bases from V and 9 bases from J, with 12 bases in between. Here the CDR3 reads CASSVSLSIQYF. The CDR3 coding sequence is TGTGCCAGCAGCGTCTCACTAAGCATTCAGTACTTC.

This chain joins TRBV5-8 and TRBJ1-5, with D possibly matching TRBD1 (6 bases). Trimming shortened V by 3 bases and J by 3 bases, and 13 bases separated the two germline ends. The germline CDR1 and CDR2 sequences are SGHTS and YDEGEE. The CDR3 has 15 residues. The CDR3 sequence is CASSYGQSNNQPQHF. In nucleotides, the CDR3 is TGTGCCAGCAGCTACGGACAGAGTAACAATCAGCCCCAGCATTTT.

V is TRBV5-5 and J is TRBJ2-7; the D is unclear. Looked up from germline, CDR1 is SGHKS and CDR2 is YYEKEE (reference sequence). V was trimmed by 4 bases and J by 6 bases, leaving 8 bases between them. CDR3 length: 11 amino acids. CDR3 sequence: CASSPLSEQYF. Written as DNA, the CDR3 is TGTGCCAGCAGCCCCCTTAGCGAGCAGTACTTC.

The chain is built from TRBV24-1 and TRBJ1-2, with D maybe TRBD1 (6 bases). Germline-derived CDR1 and CDR2 are KGHDR and SFDVKD. V lost 6 bases and J lost 4, with 14 bases in between. The CDR3 is 14 residues long. Written as DNA, the CDR3 is TGTGCCACCAGTAGGGGGGGGATCAGCTATGGCTACACCTTC. Translating it yields CATSRGGISYGYTF.

In DNA, the CDR3 is TGTGCCAGCACAAGACAGGGGAGTTACGAGCAGTACTTC. Protein sequence: CASTRQGSYEQYF. The chain couples TRBV25-1 to TRBJ2-7; 8 bases match TRBD1. The CDR3 runs 13 residues. With V trimmed by 7 bases and J by 4 bases, 6 bases remained unmatched. Germline CDR1 reads MGHDK; CDR2 reads SYGVNS.

This chain links TRBV2 with TRBJ1-1; 8 bases are shared with TRBD1. This CDR3 contains 13 residues. The trim removed 6 bases at V and 2 bases at J, leaving 2 bases unmatched. Germline loops: CDR1 SNHLY, CDR2 FYNNEI. CDR3 nucleotide sequence: TGTGCCAGCAGGGACAGGGTTAACACTGAAGCTTTCTTT. This encodes CASRDRVNTEAFF.

The chain is built from TRBV10-1 and TRBJ2-7; 16 nucleotides match TRBD2. J lost 4 bases, V lost 9 bases, and 9 bases had no gene match. Germline CDR1 is WNHNN and CDR2 is SYGVQD (reference sequence). The CDR3 totals 16 residues. The CDR3 DNA sequence: TGCGCCAGACCGGGACTAGCGGGAGGGAAACTTTACGAGCAGTACTTC. It codes for CARPGLAGGKLYEQYF.

The J gene is TRBJ2-3, the V gene TRBV7-9; TRBD1 agrees at 10 bases. The CDR3 extends over 13 amino acids. With V trimmed by 5 bases and J by 5 bases, 1 base remained unmatched. CDR1 is SEHNR, CDR2 FQNEAQ, per germline (reference sequence). The CDR3 loop reads CASSRDRGDTQYF. The CDR3, as DNA: TGTGCCAGCAGCCGGGACAGGGGAGATACGCAGTATTTT.

V and J are TRBV19 and TRBJ1-5; TRBD1 might be the D (6 bases). The CDR3 loop spans 14 amino acids. Germline V lookup: CDR1 LNHDA, CDR2 SQIVND (reference sequence). V was trimmed by 1 base and J by 5 bases, leaving 9 bases between them. As DNA, the CDR3 is TGTGCCAGTAGTATAGGAACAGGGTATCAGCCCCAGCATTTT. It codes for CASSIGTGYQPQHF.

V gene TRBV6-5 combines with J gene TRBJ1-3; D unclear. This CDR3 is built from 13 residues. V was shortened by 1 base and J by 4 bases, with 5 bases between the two germline ends. Germline V gene data show CDR1 as MNHEY and CDR2 as SVGAGI. CDR3 sequence reads: CASSYLQGNTIYF. CDR3 nucleotide sequence: TGTGCCAGCAGTTACTTACAGGGAAACACCATATATTTT.

CDR3 region: CASSSGLTYEQYF. The CDR3, as DNA: TGTGCCAGCAGCTCGGGACTTACATACGAGCAGTACTTC. The chain links TRBV11-1 to TRBJ2-7; TRBD2 is a possible D gene (6 bases). This CDR3 contains 13 residues. Per the germline V gene, CDR1 is SGHAT and CDR2 is FQDESV (reference sequence). V lost 4 bases and J lost 4, with 11 bases in between.

CDR3 sequence reads: CASKGLAVSTDTQYF. The CDR3 DNA follows: TGTGCCAGCAAAGGGCTAGCGGTGAGCACAGATACGCAGTATTTT. V and J are TRBV6-5 and TRBJ2-3; 7 nucleotides line up with TRBD2. V was clipped by 7 bases and J by 0 bases; unmatched bases: 7. This CDR3 comprises 15 residues. The germline CDR1 and CDR2 sequences are MNHEY and SVGAGI.

There are a few counts of this clone. V is TRBV11-3 and J is TRBJ2-1; D may be TRBD2 (7 bases). Trimming stripped 1 base from V and 3 bases from J, with 10 bases between. In germline, CDR1 is SGHNT, CDR2 YENEEA. This CDR3 spans 15 amino acids. CDR3: CASSLAGGGYNEQFF. CDR3 in DNA: TGTGCCAGCAGCTTAGCGGGGGGCGGCTACAATGAGCAGTTCTTC.

This chain connects TRBV2 to TRBJ1-5; 8 bases agree with TRBD1. Germline assignment: CDR1 SNHLY and CDR2 FYNNEI. The V segment lost 5 bases and the J segment 6 bases; nucleotides outside the gene matches: 6. The CDR3 contains 14 residues. In DNA form, the CDR3 reads TGTGCCAGCAGTCCTCAGGGGGCGGGTCAGCCCCAGCATTTT. Translated, it gives CASSPQGAGQPQHF.

This chain joins TRBV5-4 and TRBJ2-7; weak D call: TRBD1 (6 bases). This CDR3 comprises 12 residues. V dropped 3 bases and J dropped 3 bases, with 7 bases sitting between them. CDR1 is SGHNT and CDR2 is YYREEE in the germline V gene (reference sequence). CDR3 residues: CASSWDNYEQYF. CDR3 nucleotide sequence: TGTGCCAGCAGCTGGGACAACTACGAGCAGTACTTC. Full variable domain (outside the CDR3, taken from reference TRBV5-4 and TRBJ2-7): ETGVTQSPTHLIKTRGQQVTLRCSSQSGHNTVSWYQQALGQGPQFIFQYYREEENGRGNFPPRFSGLQFPNYSSELNVNALELDDSALYLCASSWDNYEQYFGPGTRLTVT.

This chain uses TRBV11-2 with TRBJ2-3; 14 positions match TRBD2. The CDR3 is 18 amino acids. Germline V gene sequence: CDR1 SGHAT, CDR2 FQNNGV. Trimming removed 4 bases from V and 3 bases from J; junction bases left unmatched: 9. CDR3: CASSSRMTSGRDTDTQYF. DNA of the CDR3: TGTGCCAGCAGCTCTAGAATGACTAGCGGGAGGGATACAGATACGCAGTATTTT.

This chain joins TRBV7-9 and TRBJ2-7; TRBD1 matches 7 bases. This CDR3 region has 15 residues. The germline V gene has CDR1 SEHNR and CDR2 FQNEAQ (reference sequence). The J segment lost 2 bases and the V segment lost 3 bases, leaving 7 bases of the junction unmatched. CDR3 protein: CASSFRDSTTYEQYF. The DNA of the CDR3 is TGTGCCAGCAGCTTTAGGGACAGCACCACCTACGAGCAGTACTTC.

This chain's CDR3 is CASSESERGNSPLHF. The CDR3 DNA sequence: TGTGCCAGCAGTGAGAGCGAAAGGGGGAATTCACCCCTCCACTTT. The rearrangement joins TRBV6-1 to TRBJ1-6; perhaps TRBD1 as D (6 bases). Trimming removed 3 bases at V and 7 bases at J, with 13 bases between. The CDR3 extends over 15 amino acids. In germline, CDR1 is MNHNS, CDR2 SASEGT.

The rearrangement uses TRBV2 and TRBJ1-2; tentative D call: TRBD1 (6 bases). V lost 0 bases, J lost 8 bases, and 10 bases lay in between. The CDR3 spans 13 residues. Germline V CDR1 and CDR2: SNHLY, FYNNEI. The CDR3 DNA sequence: TGTGCCAGCAGTGAAGCCCCCAGGGGAGGCTACACCTTC. It specifies CASSEAPRGGYTF.